The rows below give T cell receptor beta chains drawn from one sample of a study of tumor-infiltrating lymphocytes in primary liver carcinoma. TCRdb reprocessed the multiplex PCR reads via MiXCR and lists one record per CDR3 protein. The table shows fewer than 150,000 distinct CDR3 sequences, with roughly 69% occurring only once. Source material: liver tumor tissue from sampling region 1. These TCRs come from a woman in her fifties or sixties with primary liver carcinoma and hepatitis B virus infection. CDR3s include the opening cysteine and the closing phenylalanine or tryptophan. D genes are given only for firm matches. Rows may omit the clone size; those that give it use once, few, many or a size class.

D gene,CDR3 length,clone size,J gene,V gene,CDR3 DNA,CDR3 protein
TRBD1,18,.,TRBJ2-7,TRBV28,TGTGCCAGCAGTTTAGTATTGGGACAGGGGACCTTCTTCTACGAGCAGTACTTC,CASSLVLGQGTFFYEQYF
TRBD2,17,.,TRBJ2-3,TRBV6-1,TGTGCCGGTCGGACTAGCTGGGCCGGGTCTAGCACAGATACCCAGTATTTT,CAGRTSWAGSSTDTQYF
.,12,.,TRBJ2-3,TRBV11-2,TGTGCCGGCAGCCCCTGGGCGAATACACAGTATTTT,CAGSPWANTQYF
TRBD2,15,.,TRBJ2-3,TRBV19,TGTGCCAGTACCGCAGCGGGAGGAGGGGCAGATACGCAGTATTTT,CASTAAGGGADTQYF
TRBD2,17,once,TRBJ2-1,TRBV7-8,TGTGCCAGCAGCGTGGCGCTAGCGGGAGGATATTACGATGAGCAGTTCTTC,CASSVALAGGYYDEQFF
TRBD2,14,.,TRBJ2-3,TRBV28,TGTGCCAGCGAAACTGGCGGGAGCATAGATACGCAGTATTTT,CASETGGSIDTQYF
.,16,.,TRBJ2-1,TRBV11-2,TGTGCCAGCAGCTTGAGCGTCGATAGGTCCTACAATGAGCAGTTCTTC,CASSLSVDRSYNEQFF
.,11,.,TRBJ1-2,TRBV11-2,TGTGTCAGCAGCTTGAGGGATGGCTACAACTTC,CVSSLRDGYNF
.,16,many,TRBJ2-6,TRBV29-1,TGCAGCGTTGCCGGCGGACCGTACTCTGGGGCCAACGTCCTGACTTTC,CSVAGGPYSGANVLTF
.,13,.,TRBJ1-1,TRBV12-3/TRBV12-4,TGTGCCAGTAGTTTAACGGTGAACATTGAAGCTTTCTTT,CASSLTVNIEAFF
TRBD2,16,.,TRBJ2-4,TRBV12-3/TRBV12-4,TGTGCCAGCAGTAACCCAGCGGGAGGCACCAAAAACATTCAGTACTTC,CASSNPAGGTKNIQYF
TRBD2,20,.,TRBJ2-3,TRBV4-1,TGCGCCAGCAGCCAAGCCCCCCTACGGATTGGCGGGAGGGCCACAGATACGCAGTATTTT,CASSQAPLRIGGRATDTQYF
TRBD2,16,.,TRBJ2-7,TRBV11-2,TGTGTCAGGAGCTTAGCTGTGACTAGCGGTTTCTACGAGCAGTACTTC,CVRSLAVTSGFYEQYF
.,14,many,TRBJ2-7,TRBV5-4,TGTGCCAGCAGCTTGGGGCTAGGAGGCTACGAGCAGTACTTC,CASSLGLGGYEQYF
TRBD1,15,.,TRBJ2-5,TRBV29-1,TGCAGCGTTCAGGGTTCCACAGGGGAAGGAGAGACCCAGTACTTC,CSVQGSTGEGETQYF
.,15,many,TRBJ2-1,TRBV6-2/TRBV6-3,TGTGCCAGCAGTCTTACTAGCCCCCTATACAATGAGCAGTTCTTC,CASSLTSPLYNEQFF
TRBD1,14,.,TRBJ2-7,TRBV11-2,TGTGCCAGCAGCTTAACATCGGCAGGGGGCGAGCAGTACTTC,CASSLTSAGGEQYF
.,16,many,TRBJ1-2,TRBV10-2,TGCGCCAGCAGTTTACTTCAGGGTGTAGGTAACTATGGCTACACCTTC,CASSLLQGVGNYGYTF
TRBD2,16,.,TRBJ2-3,TRBV11-3,TGTGCCAGCACCCGGACTAGCGGTAGCTTCACAGATACACAGTATTTT,CASTRTSGSFTDTQYF
TRBD1,16,.,TRBJ1-1,TRBV5-1,TGCGCCAGCAGCTTGGGGGACAGGGGTTTGAACGCTGAAGCTTTCTTT,CASSLGDRGLNAEAFF
TRBD1,13,few,TRBJ1-1,TRBV30,TGTGCCTGGATAACAGGGGGAGTCACTGAAGCTTTCTTT,CAWITGGVTEAFF
.,12,.,TRBJ2-3,TRBV11-2,TGTGCCAACACGCGGGGCACAGATACGCAGTATTTT,CANTRGTDTQYF
.,14,.,TRBJ2-1,TRBV28,TGTGCCAGCAGTATAGGGCCCTCCTACAATGTGCAGTTCTTC,CASSIGPSYNVQFF
.,14,.,TRBJ2-7,TRBV11-2,TGTACCAGCAGCTTAGAAGCACTCTCCTGCGAGCAGTACTTC,CTSSLEALSCEQYF
.,14,many,TRBJ1-1,TRBV6-1,TGTGCCAGCAGCGGAAAATTGTGGGGAACTGAAGCTTTCTTT,CASSGKLWGTEAFF
.,15,.,TRBJ2-5,TRBV11-1,TGTGCCAGCAGCCTTCAGCGACAGCACCAAGAGACCCAGTACTTC,CASSLQRQHQETQYF
TRBD2,18,.,TRBJ2-1,TRBV5-1,TGTGTCAGCAGCTTGTTTGGACTAGCGGGAGTAGGGAGCAATGAGCAGTTCTTC,CVSSLFGLAGVGSNEQFF
.,13,many,TRBJ1-2,TRBV7-8,TGTGCCAGCAGCCTCAGGGTTAACTATGGCTACACCTTC,CASSLRVNYGYTF
TRBD1,15,.,TRBJ2-5,TRBV29-1,TGCAGCGTTGAAGGGGTTACAGGGGGACAAGAGACCCAGTACTTC,CSVEGVTGGQETQYF
.,14,.,TRBJ2-3,TRBV11-2,.,CASSFGHGTDTQYF
TRBD1,18,.,TRBJ1-5,TRBV28,TGTGCCAGCAGTATTTGGGACAGGGGATTCCCCGACAATCAGCCCCAGCATTTT,CASSIWDRGFPDNQPQHF
TRBD2,14,.,TRBJ2-7,TRBV29-1,TGCAGCGTCGGGGGACTAGAAGCCCCCTACGAGCAGTACTTC,CSVGGLEAPYEQYF
TRBD2,17,.,TRBJ2-1,TRBV7-8,TGTGCCAGCAGCTTGTCCCCTGGCGGGAGTATTAGGAATGAGCAGTTCTTC,CASSLSPGGSIRNEQFF
.,16,.,TRBJ2-2,TRBV11-3,TGTGCCAACAGCTTAGGAGGTGCAAGGGACACCGGGGAGCTGTTTTTT,CANSLGGARDTGELFF
TRBD1,16,many,TRBJ1-1,TRBV12-3/TRBV12-4,TGTGCCAGCAGTGGGGACAGGAGAATTGTGGGCACTGAAGCTTTCTTT,CASSGDRRIVGTEAFF
.,15,many,TRBJ2-1,TRBV6-2/TRBV6-3,TGTGCCAGTTGGGGGTACTCATCGCACTACAATGAGCAGTTCTTC,CASWGYSSHYNEQFF
TRBD2,15,.,TRBJ2-7,TRBV12-3/TRBV12-4,TGTGCCAGTAGCGCCGCGGGAGGGCGGTCGTACGGGCAGTACTTC,CASSAAGGRSYGQYF
TRBD2,16,.,TRBJ2-5,TRBV11-2,TGTGCCAACAACTACTCCCGTGGTAGCGGGAGAGAGATCCAGTACTTC,CANNYSRGSGREIQYF
.,16,once,TRBJ2-7,TRBV4-2,TGTGCCAGCAGCCATCACGGGACATCTAGCTCCTACGAGCAATACTTC,CASSHHGTSSSYEQYF
.,13,few,TRBJ1-1,TRBV19,TGTGCCAGTAGTACCATCGGTGGGGCTGAAGCTTTCTTT,CASSTIGGAEAFF
.,13,.,TRBJ2-1,TRBV18,TGTGCCAGCTCAACCCAACCCCACAATGAGCAGTTCTTC,CASSTQPHNEQFF
.,13,.,TRBJ2-5,TRBV11-1,TGTGCCAATAGCTTACAGTACCAAGAGACCCAGTACTTC,CANSLQYQETQYF
TRBD2,16,once,TRBJ2-3,TRBV11-2,TGTGCCAGCATGCCCACTAGCGGGAAGGCGTCAGACACGCAGTATTTT,CASMPTSGKASDTQYF
.,11,once,TRBJ1-2,TRBV29-1,TGCAGCGTTGACAGGATCTATGGCTACATCTTC,CSVDRIYGYIF
.,14,.,TRBJ1-2,TRBV6-4,TGTGCCAGCAGTGAAGCCGCAGGCATCTATGGCTACACCTTC,CASSEAAGIYGYTF
.,14,.,TRBJ2-1,TRBV14,TGTGCCAGCAGCCATCTAGACACTCGCAATGAGCAGTTCTTC,CASSHLDTRNEQFF
TRBD2,15,.,TRBJ2-3,TRBV15,TGTGCCACCAGCAGACTAGCGGGGGCCACAGATACGCAGTATTTT,CATSRLAGATDTQYF
.,12,.,TRBJ2-7,TRBV6-1,TGTGCCAGCGGACAACACTCCTGCGAGCAGTACTTT,CASGQHSCEQYF
.,13,.,TRBJ1-1,TRBV11-2,TGTCCCAGCAGCTCCACCAGGGGCGGGGAAGCTCTCTTT,CPSSSTRGGEALF
.,17,.,TRBJ1-4,TRBV11-2,TGTGCCAGCAGCTTACTGGTGGGGACGAGAACTAATGAAAAACTGTTTTTC,CASSLLVGTRTNEKLFF
TRBD2,16,.,TRBJ2-1,TRBV24-1,TGTGCCACCAGTGATGCTAGGGAGGGGCATTACAATGAGCAGTTCTTC,CATSDAREGHYNEQFF
.,15,many,TRBJ2-3,TRBV10-3,TGTGCCATCAGGCCTGGGGGGCAGGGATCAGATACGCAGTATTTT,CAIRPGGQGSDTQYF
.,17,.,TRBJ2-6,TRBV7-9,TGTGCCAGCAGCTTAGCGCTAGGGGGTACTGGGGCCAACGTCCTGACTTTC,CASSLALGGTGANVLTF
.,13,.,TRBJ2-1,TRBV11-3,TGTGACAGCAGTGCCGGGGGCTATAACGAGCAGTTCTTC,CDSSAGGYNEQFF